This TCR beta chain is drawn from a study of T-cell reconstitution after alpha-beta-depleted transplantation in children. Unique molecular identifiers were used in preparing the TCRbeta library. TCRdb re-analysed the PCR reads in MiXCR, keeping a single row per CDR3 protein. This sample has 200,000 to 250,000 distinct CDR3 sequences, with approximately 9.5% found just once. This CDR3 has 16 residues. Germline trimming cut 3 bases from V and 1 base from J; bases unmatched to any gene: 9. The TCR originated in a human donor who donated a stem cell graft to a child with acute lymphoblastic leukemia. The V call is TRBV23-1, the J call TRBJ2-7, with 7 bases fitting TRBD1. TRBV23-1 is flagged as an ORF with uncertain function. The specimen was PBMCs from the stem cell graft donor, collected from the stem cell graft. CDR3 DNA: TGCGCCAGCAGTCAGGACAGGAAGGAAGTATCCTACGAGCAGTACTTC. Its translation: CASSQDRKEVSYEQYF.